The sequence of this TCR beta chain was determined in a study of CD8+CD57+ T cells in acquired aplastic anemia. Both TCR beta VDJ combination and CDR3 sequence profiling were carried out. Genomic DNA was the template for this profiling. TCRdb re-called the reads with MiXCR, one entry per CDR3 protein. The sample includes around 290,000 distinct CDR3 sequences, around three fifths of them seen just once. Sequencing involved patients with CD8+CD57+ cell expansion previously shown by flow cytometry. CDR3 size: 16 residues. The trim removed 6 bases at V and 3 bases at J, leaving 12 bases unmatched. The germline gives CDR1 SGHTA, CDR2 FQGNSA.

This sequence was found in a human donor with aplastic anemia. The rearrangement uses TRBV7-2 and TRBJ2-7; 9 nucleotides line up with TRBD2. What was sequenced was sorted CD4+, CD8+, or CD8+CD57+ T cells (not recorded which) from PBMCs. This CDR3 is CASSYPSQRGVYEQYF. CDR3 DNA sequence: TGTGCCAGCAGTTACCCTTCCCAGCGGGGGGTCTACGAGCAGTACTTC.